This T cell receptor (beta chain) was identified in a study of early T cells in non-severe SARS-CoV-2 infection. As for the study in general: With bulk RNA from unsorted whole blood as input, sequencing yielded unpaired chains.

Individual cDNA molecules were tagged with unique molecular identifiers, the study reported. Each CDR3 protein gets one entry after TCRdb re-called the 5' RACE reads with MiXCR. This sample yields about 28,000 distinct CDR3 sequences, of which around 6% are seen a single time; around 30% belongs to the top ten. CDR1 SGHNT and CDR2 YYREEE come from the germline V gene (reference sequence). Trimming took 0 bases from V and 4 from J; bases not matched to a gene: 3. This CDR3 is 15 amino acids long. The rearrangement joins TRBV5-4 to TRBJ2-5; 10 nucleotides align to TRBD2. The sample in question was whole blood, obtained at baseline. This clonotype was sampled from an adult who was a healthcare worker with PCR-confirmed SARS-CoV-2 infection or an uninfected control (not recorded which). For the CDR3, the DNA is TGTGCCAGCAGCTTGGGGCTAGCGGGGGCAGAGACCCAGTACTTC. It specifies CASSLGLAGAETQYF.